This TCR beta chain was identified during a study of T cell responses to AZD1222 COVID-19 vaccine. The overall study: Recipients boosted at about 4 weeks or about 12 weeks are pooled. Study outcomes and limitations: A rise in Spike-specific TCR breadth and depth followed two AZD1222 doses. Regions 160-218 and 743-854 held dominance among vaccine-associated CD4 TCRs, which spanned spike. Repertoires were obtained solely post-peak T cell response.

With respect to this clone: Its antigen is not known.

Method: immunoSEQ multiplex PCR; TCRdb's copy keeps in-frame clones and lacks some. The sample records 95,000 to 150,000 clones, roughly 86% being singletons. Germline CDR1 reads SGDLS; CDR2 reads YYNGEE. The CDR3 length is 14 residues. Trimming cost V 3 bases and J 3 bases; bases outside gene matches: 3. Sequenced here: peripheral blood, sampled on day 0 of AZD1222 vaccination. The rearrangement links TRBV9 to TRBJ2-3; 8 positions match TRBD2. The sequence was collected from an adult in good health. CDR3 sequence (DNA): TGTGCCAGCAGCGCAAGACTAGCGACAGATACGCAGTATTTT. This gives the protein CASSARLATDTQYF.